This TCR beta chain was retrieved from a study of patients and donors after allogeneic stem cell transplantation (TCRdb year 2020). Library preparation was by RT-PCR. Sequencing was carried out with a NextSeq 550. Clones were called with MiXCR by TCRdb after fastp trimmed the public reads at Q25, and only in-frame beta chains were retained. For every CDR3 protein sequence, its rows merge into one entry that carries the most common genes and DNA. This sample has roughly 230,000 distinct CDR3 sequences in its table, and approximately 14% of those were observed once. The ten most abundant clones make up 11% of the sample. From V the trimming removes 3 bases and from J it removes 8 bases, while the gene matches leave 12 bases of the junction unaccounted for. Based on the germline V gene (reference sequence), the CDR1 and CDR2 sequences are DFQATT and SNEGSKA. From the cysteine through the phenylalanine, the CDR3 covers 15 amino acids. Only the CDR3 DNA stays, 45 bases, in frame from base 1.

This clonotype appeared many times. It has no known antigen specificity. No quality values exist for individual bases; no much larger clone is one base distant. The chain was built from TRBV20-1 and TRBJ1-4, with 7 bases aligning to TRBD1. The TCR comes from a human donor who was either an allogeneic HSCT recipient or a stem cell or donor lymphocyte infusion donor (not recorded which). It is not recorded whose cells these are; they may come from a transplant donor. What was sequenced was blood, either unsorted or a sorted T cell fraction (not recorded which). DNA sequence: TGCAGTGCTAGTGAGGGGGCGCGACCAGAAGAAAAACTGTTTTTT. Its protein is CSASEGARPEEKLFF.